This T cell receptor beta chain was sequenced during a study of cytomegalovirus exposure and HLA in healthy donors. Primers included in the PCR were 60 Vbeta and 13 Jbeta primers. In the original analysis: Some 10 million of tens of millions of unique TCR beta chains were shared, per a later count. Only in-frame clones appear in the TCRdb table, and some are missing; sequencing was by immunoSEQ multiplex PCR. V, J and clone size derive from that table, while D and trimming were established from the DNA sequence. The sample records some 140,000 clones, under 80% being singletons. Germline loops: CDR1 SGHKS, CDR2 YYEKEE (reference sequence). CDR3 size: 17 residues. Trimming at V came to 1 base and at J to 8 bases, leaving 11 bases not matched to a gene. Comments on this clone: Its antigen is as yet unknown.

Points from the study as a whole: In an earlier analysis, most TCR beta V segments were productive about 90% or about 30% of the time. Later work associated roughly 17,000 TCR beta sequences with HLA alleles at 0.05 false discovery rate.

The sequenced sample was PBMCs. V is TRBV5-5 and J is TRBJ2-2, with TRBD2 identical over 10 bases. The clonotype originates from a woman in her forties or fifties in good health and CMV-seropositive. This chain's CDR3 is CASSLRLAGDQRGELFF. The CDR3 bases are TGTGCCAGCAGCTTGCGCCTAGCGGGGGATCAGCGGGGGGAGCTGTTTTTT.